This paragraph covers one T cell receptor (beta chain) sequence. Other DNA sequences of this sample code for an identical CDR3. TCRdb keeps only in-frame clones here, not all; method: immunoSEQ multiplex PCR. The table shows about 2 million clones, with about 95% occurring only once. This entry belongs to a study of shared clonotypes between healthy human individuals. Germline-derived CDR1 and CDR2 are MGHRA and YSYEKL. V was shortened by 1 base and J by 7 bases, with 8 bases between the two germline ends. This CDR3 has 13 residues. Cells designated naive CD8 were CD45RO-negative and were positively selected for CCR7, with terminally differentiated effector memory CD45RA+ cells excluded.

V gene TRBV4-1 combines with J gene TRBJ1-5; unclear D gene. The TCR originated in a man younger than 35 in good health. Sequencing was done on a sample of naive CD8+ T cells sorted from blood. In DNA form, the CDR3 reads TGCGCCAGCAGCCAAGGGTCAAACCAGCCCCAGCATTTT. It yields the protein CASSQGSNQPQHF.